This TCR beta chain is from a study of shared clonotypes between healthy human individuals. Across the study: Participating donors consisted of a couple of women and a few men aged 18 to 49. Per donor, CD8 memory used one plate, CD8 naive used two, CD4 memory used three and CD4 naive used three.

Study-level points and caveats: The diversity represented, both genetic and in exposure history, was limited by few donors.

Methods used by the authors: Junction-only sequences produced by ImmunoSEQ had no quality scores, so filtering differed. Some clones are missing from TCRdb's copy, which holds only in-frame ones; the method was immunoSEQ multiplex PCR. For V, J and clone size, that table is used; D and trimming come from the DNA. The sample shows hundreds of thousands of clones, roughly 95% of them seen only once. This CDR3 is 14 amino acids long. Germline V gene lookup returns CDR1 SGDLS and CDR2 YYNGEE. Deletions cut 2 bases from V and 4 bases from J, with 9 bases between. Selected positively for CCR7 and CD45RO-negative, naive CD8 cells excluded terminally differentiated effector memory CD45RA+ cells. This clone was picked up one time. Its antigen remains unidentified.

Input material: naive CD8+ T cells sorted from blood. This chain connects TRBV9 to TRBJ1-4, with D hard to call. This clonotype originated in a woman aged 30 to 39 in good health. The DNA for the CDR3 is TGTGCCAGCAGCGTCTTCGCCTTTAATGAAAAACTGTTTTTT. Its translation: CASSVFAFNEKLFF.